A selection of T cell receptor beta chains follows, all from one sample in a study of blood T cell repertoires in COVID-19. TCRdb keeps only in-frame clones here, not all; method: immunoSEQ multiplex PCR. The sample includes approximately 99,000 clones, less than 75% of them seen just once. The sample comprised peripheral blood. These receptors originate from a woman aged 40 to 50 with acute or convalescent COVID-19. CDR3s include the opening cysteine and the closing phenylalanine or tryptophan. D genes are given only for firm matches. Size tells how often a clone was seen (once, few, many) or the class of an expanded clone, and some rows leave it out.

V	size	D	J	CDR3	DNA
TRBV5-6	once	TRBD2	TRBJ2-7	CASSPQGGSLSYEQYF	TGTGCCAGCAGCCCCCAGGGAGGGTCGCTCTCCTACGAGCAGTACTTC
TRBV2	-	-	TRBJ2-7	CASSVSFSSYEQYF	TGTGCCAGCAGTGTCAGTTTCAGCTCCTACGAGCAGTACTTC
TRBV5-1	-	TRBD2	TRBJ2-1	CASSLWAGGNNEQFF	TGCGCCAGCAGCCTATGGGCGGGGGGGAACAATGAGCAGTTCTTC
TRBV3-1/TRBV3-2	-	-	TRBJ2-1	CASSQGPRENGFF	TGTGCCAGCAGCCAAGGGCCCCGGGAGAATGGGTTCTTC
TRBV24-1	few	-	TRBJ2-3	CATSDLGPDTQYF	TGTGCCACCAGTGATTTGGGGCCAGATACGCAGTATTTT
TRBV19	-	-	TRBJ2-2	CASKPNTGELFF	TGTGCCAGTAAGCCGAACACCGGGGAGCTGTTTTTT
TRBV3-1/TRBV3-2	-	-	TRBJ2-5	CASSNPTGVQETQYF	TGTGCCAGCAGCAACCCCACAGGAGTCCAAGAGACCCAGTACTTC
TRBV21-1	-	-	TRBJ2-5	CASPHPQGWSETQYF	TGTGCCAGCCCCCACCCACAGGGGTGGTCGGAGACCCAGTACTTC
TRBV10-3	few	TRBD1	TRBJ1-2	CAISESWTGDGYTF	TGTGCCATCAGTGAGAGCTGGACAGGGGATGGCTACACCTTC
TRBV7-9	-	TRBD2	TRBJ2-3	CASSALTSGTGTDTQYF	TGTGCCAGCAGCGCTCTCACTAGCGGGACTGGCACAGATACGCAGTATTTT
TRBV5-5	-	-	TRBJ1-2	CASSFRDSQRLGFGYTF	TGTGCCAGCAGCTTCCGAGACAGTCAGAGGCTTGGGTTTGGCTACACCTTC
TRBV6-4	-	-	TRBJ2-2	CASSEKQDTGELFF	TGTGCCAGCAGTGAAAAACAGGACACCGGGGAGCTGTTTTTT
TRBV5-4	-	-	TRBJ2-2	CASSLWGWGRSGELFF	TGTGCCAGCAGCTTGTGGGGCTGGGGGCGGTCCGGGGAGCTGTTTTTT
TRBV5-4	once	TRBD1	TRBJ2-1	CASSWGQGSYNEQFF	TGTGCCAGCAGCTGGGGACAGGGTTCCTACAATGAGCAGTTCTTC
TRBV5-1	-	TRBD2	TRBJ2-3	CASSLAGATDTQYF	TGCGCCAGCAGCTTAGCGGGGGCAACAGATACGCAGTATTTT
TRBV10-3	-	-	TRBJ1-1	CAISVPGGTEAFF	TGTGCCATCAGTGTCCCAGGAGGAACTGAAGCTTTCTTT
TRBV30	few	-	TRBJ2-2	CAWGQRVTGELFF	TGTGCCTGGGGGCAACGGGTCACCGGGGAGCTGTTTTTT
TRBV7-8	-	TRBD2	TRBJ2-5	CASSLATSGKETQYF	TGTGCCAGCAGCTTAGCGACTAGCGGGAAAGAGACCCAGTACTTC
TRBV7-2	few	-	TRBJ1-5	CASSSSGTYQPQHF	TGTGCCAGCAGCTCTAGCGGGACGTATCAGCCCCAGCATTTT
TRBV10-3	-	-	TRBJ1-3	CAISGEDTIYF	TGTGCCATCAGTGGTGAGGACACCATATATTTT
TRBV4-3	few	TRBD1	TRBJ1-5	CASSPGTGGGLGSNQPQHF	TGCGCCAGCAGCCCCGGGACAGGGGGGGGTTTGGGGAGCAATCAGCCCCAGCATTTT
TRBV6-5	-	-	TRBJ1-5	CASAGDWVQPQHF	TGTGCCAGCGCCGGGGATTGGGTTCAGCCCCAGCATTTT
TRBV20-1	-	TRBD1	TRBJ1-2	CSAEGQAMHTF	TGCAGTGCTGAGGGACAGGCAATGCACACCTTC
TRBV9	-	TRBD2	TRBJ2-5	CASSVGLAGGSETQYF	TGTGCCAGCAGCGTAGGACTAGCGGGGGGTAGTGAGACCCAGTACTTC
TRBV7-2	-	-	TRBJ1-5	CASSLGGGAENSNQPQHF	TGTGCCAGCAGCTTAGGAGGGGGGGCCGAGAATAGCAATCAGCCCCAGCATTTT
TRBV19	-	TRBD2	TRBJ2-5	CASSIGLAGGPGVTQYF	TGTGCCAGTAGTATAGGACTAGCGGGGGGGCCGGGAGTGACCCAGTACTTC
TRBV4-1	few	-	TRBJ1-6	CASSQTADSPLHF	TGCGCCAGCAGCCAGACGGCGGATTCACCCCTCCACTTT
TRBV19	once	TRBD1	TRBJ1-2	CASSISVTSFRDRPF	TGTGCCAGTAGTATATCGGTCACAAGCTTCCGGGACAGGCCCTTC
TRBV10-3	-	-	TRBJ2-7	CATTTLEGEQYF	TGTGCCACCACTACCCTAGAGGGCGAGCAGTACTTC
TRBV15	-	-	TRBJ2-1	CATSSARGNEQFF	TGTGCCACCAGCAGCGCCCGGGGGAATGAGCAGTTCTTC
TRBV24-1	-	TRBD1	TRBJ1-2	CATSSDRDYGYTF	TGTGCCACCAGTAGCGACAGGGACTATGGCTACACCTTC
TRBV5-1	few	TRBD1	TRBJ2-2	CASSLTPGTGGNTGELFF	TGCGCCAGCAGCTTGACCCCCGGGACAGGGGGAAACACCGGGGAGCTGTTTTTT
TRBV6-5	-	TRBD2	TRBJ2-7	CASSYRTSGGAGEQYF	TGTGCCAGCAGTTACCGGACTAGCGGGGGGGCTGGTGAGCAGTACTTC
TRBV19	-	-	TRBJ1-2	CASSTRGRVQSHYGYTF	TGTGCCAGTAGTACAAGAGGCAGGGTACAGAGTCACTATGGCTACACCTTC
TRBV3-1/TRBV3-2	-	TRBD1	TRBJ1-3	CASSGRTGEENTIYF	TGTGCCAGCAGCGGTCGGACAGGGGAAGAAAACACCATATATTTT
TRBV3-1/TRBV3-2	once	-	TRBJ2-7	CASSPRTAYEQYF	TGTGCCAGCAGCCCGAGGACAGCCTACGAGCAGTACTTC
TRBV10-3	-	TRBD2	TRBJ2-3	CAISLSGGSDTQYF	TGTGCCATCAGCCTTAGCGGGGGGTCAGATACGCAGTATTTT
TRBV12-3/TRBV12-4	-	-	TRBJ1-5	CASSLTEHQPQHF	TGTGCCAGCAGTTTAACTGAACATCAGCCCCAGCATTTT
TRBV27	few	-	TRBJ1-2	CASRSYLYGYTF	TGTGCCAGCAGGAGCTACCTCTATGGCTACACCTTC
TRBV5-4	once	TRBD2	TRBJ2-1	CASSFETSIYNEQFF	TGTGCCAGCAGCTTTGAGACTAGCATCTACAATGAGCAGTTCTTC
TRBV11-2	-	-	TRBJ1-3	CASSLGPGNTIYF	TGTGCCAGCAGCTTAGGGCCTGGAAACACCATATATTTT
TRBV6-1	-	TRBD2	TRBJ2-1	CASSEGSGGQDEQFF	TGTGCCAGCAGTGAAGGGTCGGGGGGGCAGGATGAGCAGTTCTTC
TRBV6-1	-	TRBD1	TRBJ1-5	CASSGGQGGTYQPQHF	TGTGCCAGCAGTGGGGGCCAGGGGGGCACGTATCAGCCCCAGCATTTT
TRBV5-1	-	-	TRBJ1-1	CASSLGEVNTEAFF	TGCGCCAGCAGCTTGGGCGAAGTGAACACTGAAGCTTTCTTT
TRBV6-5	few	-	TRBJ2-7	CASSYSRQMLYEQYF	TGTGCCAGCAGTTACTCGAGACAGATGCTCTACGAGCAGTACTTC
TRBV2	-	TRBD1	TRBJ2-5	CASSDTPLTGVGETQYF	TGTGCCAGCAGTGATACGCCACTCACAGGGGTTGGAGAGACCCAGTACTTC